This T cell receptor (beta chain) came from a study of blood T cell repertoires in COVID-19 (dated by TCRdb to about 2020). For the wider study: The collaborator samples originated in the United States, Italy and Spain and spanned the acute and convalescent phases of COVID-19. The samples were drawn from two sources: the first 160 participants of the ongoing ImmuneRACE study, and 1,200 or so subjects contributed by 6 global collaborators. The sample metadata nearly always contained a de-identified subject ID, COVID-19 status, age in years and sex. The repertoires were released in a freely available public database intended as a resource for research on the immune response to SARS-CoV-2. The material from the prospective study consisted of cDNA or gDNA derived from T cells, B-cell-depleted T cells, or PBMCs. Where HLA class I and class II types were available, the types were taken from metadata supplied by the sample provider, not from assay-based typing. Subjects who had been exposed to COVID-19, were actively infected with it, or had recovered from it provided the deeply sampled blood TCRbeta repertoires that made up the dataset.

CDR1 and CDR2 are read off the germline V gene as SNHLY and FYNNEI. The CDR3 holds 15 amino acids from the cysteine to the phenylalanine. Only the CDR3 region is kept as DNA, spanning 45 bases read in frame from base 1. Compared with germline, V lacks 6 bases and J lacks 2 bases; bases without a gene match: 8. The immunoSEQ Assay, a bias-controlled multiplex PCR, was used to amplify TCRbeta CDR3 regions from genomic DNA. The paper's data handling went like this. The number of nucleated cells in each sample was estimated from the amplification of reference gene primers within the assay. To quantify the absolute abundance of each unique TCRbeta CDR3 rearrangement, sequence reads were collapsed and filtered. For each sample, productive Simpson clonality was calculated as the square root of Simpson's diversity index across productive rearrangements. Here the immuneACCESS table is served through TCRdb, limited to in-frame sequences with V and J called. Missing clones are a known gap in these copies; in checked studies unresolved V genes cover under half, and the rest lacks a known reason. The DNA was the basis for D and trimming; V, J and clone size are from that table. This sample lists more than 60,000 clones; 90% were detected once. The top ten constitute 16% of the sample.

Collaborating institutions collected whole blood in K2EDTA tubes following their own protocols. For TCRbeta analysis, collaborator samples were shipped as frozen whole blood, as isolated PBMCs, or as DNA extracted from either sample type. General conclusions and limits of the study: The amount of clinical and demographic metadata varied by source and participant and was provided uncurated.

Remarks on this clone: Its antigen remains undetermined. Base qualities are not recorded, but no much larger clone differs from it by a single base.

This sequence uses TRBV2 and TRBJ1-2; 8 central bases correspond to TRBD1. What was sequenced was peripheral blood. This sequence originates from a woman older than 75 with active or convalescent COVID-19. The CDR3 protein sequence reads: CASRHRGALNYGYTF. Here is the DNA: TGTGCCAGCAGACACAGGGGGGCATTGAACTATGGCTACACCTTC.